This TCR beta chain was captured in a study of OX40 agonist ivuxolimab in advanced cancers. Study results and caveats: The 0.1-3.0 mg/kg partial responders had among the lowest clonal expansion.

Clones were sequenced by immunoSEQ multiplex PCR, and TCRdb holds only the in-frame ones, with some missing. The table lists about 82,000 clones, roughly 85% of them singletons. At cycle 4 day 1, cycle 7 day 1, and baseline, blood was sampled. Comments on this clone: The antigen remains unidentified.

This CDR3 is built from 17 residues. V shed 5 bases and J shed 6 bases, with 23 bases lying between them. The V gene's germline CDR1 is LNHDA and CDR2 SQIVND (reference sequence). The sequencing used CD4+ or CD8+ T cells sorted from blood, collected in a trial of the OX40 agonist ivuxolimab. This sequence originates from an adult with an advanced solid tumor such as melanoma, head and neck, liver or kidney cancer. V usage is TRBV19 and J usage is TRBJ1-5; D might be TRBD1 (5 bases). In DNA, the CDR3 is TGTGCCAGTAGTGCCCTCCGAGGGACCGGGGTCGGTCAGCCCCAGCATTTT. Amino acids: CASSALRGTGVGQPQHF.